This T cell receptor (beta chain) was found in a study of T cell responses to AZD1222 COVID-19 vaccine. Trimming removed 3 bases from V and 2 bases from J, with 8 bases in between. CDR3 length: 14 amino acids. Germline lookup yields CDR1 MNHNS and CDR2 SASEGT. The table lists this clone with a count of one. Generated by immunoSEQ multiplex PCR, the TCRdb table keeps only in-frame clones and is missing some. The table lists some 170,000 clones, around 90% of them singletons. Sequencing used peripheral blood, obtained on day 0 of AZD1222 vaccination. The TCR comes from an adult in good health. The chain links TRBV6-1 to TRBJ1-5; the D is unclear. CDR3 in DNA: TGTGCCAGCAGTGATTCTGTCGGCAATCAGCCCCAGCATTTT. Protein: CASSDSVGNQPQHF.